The entry that follows covers one T cell receptor beta chain sequence. TCRdb analysed the reads with MiXCR anew, one entry per CDR3 protein. The sample comprises approximately 750,000 distinct CDR3 sequences, less than 40% of which are singletons, and 2.5% to 3.5% rests with the top ten. The trim removed 5 bases at V and 3 bases at J, leaving 9 bases unmatched. Germline CDR1 SGHNT, CDR2 YYREEE (reference sequence). There are 18 residues in the CDR3. This sample is drawn from a study of T cell repertoires in cytomegalovirus infection. The sequence was collected from a human donor in good health (CMV status not recorded). Some clones in this sample may be carry-over from other donors' samples. J is TRBJ2-6 and V is TRBV5-4, with 12 positions matching TRBD1. The sample comprised PBMCs. The CDR3 region has the DNA TGTGCCAGCAGTACACCGGGACAGGGGGCCCTTGGGGCCAACGTCCTGACTTTC. Translated, it gives CASSTPGQGALGANVLTF.